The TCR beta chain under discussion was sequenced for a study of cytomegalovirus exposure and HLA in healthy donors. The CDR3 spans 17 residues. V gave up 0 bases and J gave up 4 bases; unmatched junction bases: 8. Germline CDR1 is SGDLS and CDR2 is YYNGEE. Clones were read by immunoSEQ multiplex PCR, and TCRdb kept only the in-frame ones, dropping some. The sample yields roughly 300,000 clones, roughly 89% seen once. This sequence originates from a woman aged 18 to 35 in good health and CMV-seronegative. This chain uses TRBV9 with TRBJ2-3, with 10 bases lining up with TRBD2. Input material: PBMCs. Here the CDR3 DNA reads TGTGCCAGCAGCGTAGCTCTGGCGCTAGCGGGAGCAGATACGCAGTATTTT. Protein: CASSVALALAGADTQYF.